This T cell receptor beta chain was captured in a study of cytomegalovirus exposure and HLA in healthy donors (dated by TCRdb to 2016 to 2017). Turning to the overall study: An earlier analysis of about 530 of the donors reported 250 to 350 Gb of sequence data and 117 million unique TCR beta sequences obtained from some 170 million T cells. An early release covering roughly 640 HLA-typed donors comprised 250 to 350 gigabases of sequencing data and roughly 86 million unique TCR sequences. The genetic ancestry cluster associated with self-reported Caucasian donors included 70% to 85% of the 350 to 500 genotyped donors. The study was designed to test whether signatures of past pathogen exposure could be identified by cataloging public T cell receptors. The study profiled the T cell repertoires of more than 500 subjects by immunosequencing and related them to cytomegalovirus serostatus. Besides the first cohort of under 700 subjects, a separate validation cohort made up of 120 or so different subjects was used. High-throughput TCR immunosequencing, statistical association of individual TCRs with disease status, and machine learning were combined to predict cytomegalovirus infection status. A later analysis re-examined previously published TCR beta repertoires from 610 or so donors and added high-resolution HLA genotyping to investigate patterns of TCR occurrence. Rather than drawing on any new phenotypic data, the later analysis identified candidate immune exposures from TCR beta sequences and the way those sequences occurred across donors. An earlier analysis of some 600 of the donors applied high-throughput TCR beta sequencing to assess whether each TCR beta V gene segment acted as functional or pseudogenic. Donor age, sex, ethnicity and CMV serostatus were compiled alongside the repertoire data. In a later genetic analysis, genome-wide SNP genotypes for about three fifths of the roughly 670 donors were used, and that subset was treated as a discovery cohort. All discovery cohort repertoires had been generated using a single sequencing platform. HLA typing covered class I and class II loci at four-digit resolution. The number of typed donors differed by locus: about 629-640 for A, B, C, DRB1 and DQB1; 500 to 550 for DQA1; approximately 600 for DPA1; and 400 to 480 for DPB1. Roughly 5 DR-DQ haplotypes were handled as single units for association and clustering, since linkage in the cohort was strong. Across about 380 genotyped donors of the cohort, an average of 235,054 unique TCR beta nucleotide sequences per donor were sequenced, and roughly 20% of those sequences were non-productive.

Trimming accounts for 1 base at V and 7 bases at J, while the number of junction bases matched to no gene is 2. From its cysteine to its phenylalanine, the CDR3 spans 15 amino acids. Only the CDR3 portion is preserved as DNA: 45 bases, with reading frame beginning at the first base. According to the germline V gene, CDR1 reads SGHAT and CDR2 reads FQNNGV. Library prep was done by the immunoSEQ multiplex PCR assay. For the multiplex PCR, a mixture combining 60 forward primers for TCR Vbeta segments and 13 reverse primers for TCR Jbeta segments was used. The CDR3 region of rearranged TCR beta genes was amplified from genomic DNA with a multiplex PCR assay. On the Illumina HiSeq System, the amplified TCR beta libraries were sequenced as 87-base-pair reads. Per the source publication's procedure: A later analysis counted some 74 million unique TCR beta chains across the 666 repertoires, and some 12 million of these chains were shared by at least two donors. To remove PCR and sequencing errors, raw reads were error-corrected and collapsed into unique sequences using a nearest-neighbor algorithm that merged closely related sequences. Alignment of CDR3 sequences to IMGT reference sequences was used to assign V, D and J gene segments. For a sequence to be retained, a match of at least six nucleotides was required to both a V gene segment and a J gene segment. A rearrangement counted as productive if the CDR3 had no stop codons and remained in frame with V and J, and every other rearrangement counted as non-productive. CDR3 was defined according to IMGT convention as the region running from the second conserved V-encoded cysteine to the conserved J-encoded phenylalanine. The earlier analysis of 500 to 650 of the donors excluded any sequence lacking an unambiguous match to a single V gene segment. An earlier analysis of fewer than 650 of the donors classified V segments as functional when productive rearrangements were above 56.7% and as segregating when the standard deviation between donors was above 5%. A statistical classification framework was built for diagnosing cytomegalovirus status from the catalog of TCR beta chain sequences. A later analysis assigned V and J genes by comparing TCR nucleotide sequences with IMGT/GENE-DB human TR gene sequences. Using the TCRdist pipeline, a later analysis assigned CDR3 sequences along with most-parsimonious VDJ recombination scenarios. In a later analysis, each TCR beta chain was defined by its CDR3 amino acid sequence together with its V-gene family, and reads without a unique V-gene family were excluded. In a later analysis, fewer than 600 highly shared, low-generation-probability nucleotide sequences were removed to address suspected cross-contamination and a sequencing artifact. A later analysis calculated a clonal expansion index for each public chain from normalized within-repertoire ranks of inferred template counts. A later analysis computed generation probabilities with a VDJ recombination model fitted to out-of-frame rearrangements, and checked the results against IGoR. A later analysis scored TCR-TCR, TCR-HLA and TCR-CMV co-occurrence with hypergeometric tests, applying a repertoire-size bias correction to TCR pairs. False discovery rates were estimated in a later analysis by permuting HLA or CMV assignments 20 times. In a later analysis, co-occurring TCRs were grouped with DBSCAN, and TCRdist sequence similarity was added when clustering was performed within HLA-allele-positive subsets. For co-occurrence clustering, repertoires with fewer than 30,000 or more than 120,000 public chains were excluded, along with roughly 5 repertoires with anomalous nucleotide sharing. The table was pulled from immuneACCESS by TCRdb, which kept in-frame rearrangements only. Such tables lose some clones; where checked, under half of the loss comes from unresolved V genes, and the rest has no known cause. The V and J calls and clone size come from that table; D and trimming were worked out from the DNA. In this sample the table shows under 70,000 clones, 70% to 85% of which occur a single time. 2.5% to 3% of the sample is in the top ten clones.

What the authors observed across the whole study: A later analysis found that TCR association rates varied across HLA loci, with DRB1 alleles showing the most associated TCRs and HLA-C alleles the fewest. A group of highly shared sequence variants was considered likely to be a technical artifact of the sequencing pipeline. In vitro tests confirmed that three of the cytomegalovirus-associated TCR beta chains recognize cytomegalovirus antigens. Most TCR sequences were observed very rarely across donors, whereas some public TCRs were present in many individuals. In this cohort, only TCR beta chains were sequenced, and detectable features were limited by the absence of alpha or paired-chain data. Because HLA typing was unavailable for some donors at each locus, only the typed subset was used in association tests. When HLA alleles, especially DR and DQ, strongly co-occurred, TCR associations were difficult to assign to individual alleles. An association between a missense DCLRE1C variant and V-gene and J-gene trimming of TCR beta chains was found in a later genetic analysis and replicated in an independent cohort. In a later analysis, most CMV-associated TCR beta chains were found to appear HLA-restricted, with HLA associations seemingly driven largely by CMV exposure. The classifier was reported to diagnose cytomegalovirus status with high specificity and sensitivity in both the original and validation cohorts. Because the 87-base-pair reads could not distinguish some IMGT-functional V segments, including TRBV6-2 and TRBV6-3, those segments were excluded. Compared with the roughly 720-donor mean, donors in an Asian-associated ancestry cluster had fewer N-insertions in productive TCRs, according to a later genetic analysis. It was suggested by the authors that the approach could potentially be generalized to other disease states and immunological phenotypes. A later analysis found that HLA-associated TCR beta chains were more clonally expanded and had lower generation probabilities than equally common non-associated chains. Sequencing depth was assumed to be roughly uniform across donors in the presence/absence analyses, though that assumption may not hold. The only immune exposure information available for the cohort was CMV serostatus. Correlated functional status among segregating V segments might be attributable to linkage disequilibrium, but an unknown experimental factor could not be ruled out. The study listed 150 to 200 TCR beta chains as associated with cytomegalovirus. A further reported finding was that TCR beta sequences accurately predicted the HLA-A and HLA-B alleles for most subjects in the first cohort. The earlier analysis of about 600 of the donors excluded 15 to 20 rarely observed V segments, including chromosome 9 orphons, because counts were too low. According to a later analysis, parvovirus B19, influenza, CMV and Epstein-Barr virus appeared linked to several top co-occurrence clusters. A later analysis associated 16,951 TCR beta sequences with specific HLA alleles at a false discovery rate of 0.05. Broadly in line with IMGT annotations, most TCR beta V segments showed up in productive rearrangements about 90% or about 30% of the time in an earlier analysis of several hundred of the donors.

The cohort was made up of 666 healthy bone marrow donors. All cohort members were sampled while nominally healthy, although unrecorded immune exposures were likely present. The donor tested CMV seronegative and was one of the 352 seronegative cohort members. Each donor provided a peripheral blood sample, and peripheral blood mononuclear cells were used for TCR beta sequencing. The Qiagen DNeasy Blood Extraction Kit was used to extract genomic DNA from the blood cell samples. This clone has only one observation. The clone's antigen remains unknown. Base qualities are missing; no much larger clone stands one base away.

Sequencing was done on a sample of PBMCs. Recombination linked TRBV11-2 to TRBJ2-1; TRBD1 aligns with 12 central bases. This clonotype was sampled from a man aged 50 to 60 in good health and CMV-seronegative. The CDR3 sequence is CASSLAGQGANEQFF. The DNA is TGTGCCAGCAGCTTAGCGGGACAGGGGGCGAATGAGCAGTTCTTC. The full variable domain, completed from the reference TRBV11-2 and TRBJ2-1 proteins outside the CDR3, reads EAGVAQSPRYKIIEKRQSVAFWCNPISGHATLYWYQQILGQGPKLLIQFQNNGVVDDSQLPKDRFSAERLKGVDSTLKIQPAKLEDSAVYLCASSLAGQGANEQFFGPGTRLTVL.